This passage covers 20 T cell receptor beta chains from one sample sequenced in a study of post-analysis software for immune sequencing data. Study findings and constraints: Patients showed TRBV5-6, TRBV5-1 and TRBV20-1 among 4 or 5 TRBV segments more frequent than in controls.

The TCR beta cDNA libraries contained unique molecular identifiers. Each CDR3 protein gets one entry after TCRdb re-called the PCR reads with MiXCR. The sample carries fewer than 900,000 distinct CDR3 sequences, 35% to 55% recorded once. These TCRs' antigens remain unknown. Sequenced: blood. These receptors were taken from a girl between 5 and 17 years old with multiple sclerosis.

This clonotype was seen a few times. The chain recombines TRBV29-1 with TRBJ1-2; D is unresolved. Germline CDR1 reads SQVTM; CDR2 reads ANQGSEA. This CDR3 has 14 residues. Deletions cut 3 bases from V and 4 bases from J, with 15 bases between. CDR3 in amino acids: CSVDLSGETYGYTF. The CDR3 DNA follows: TGCAGCGTTGACCTCTCCGGGGAGACCTATGGCTACACCTTC. Together with reference TRBV29-1 and TRBJ1-2, the CDR3 gives the full variable domain: SAVISQKPSRDICQRGTSLTIQCQVDSQVTMMFWYRQQPGQSLTLIATANQGSEATYESGFVIDKFPISRPNLTFSTLTVSNMSPEDSSIYLCSVDLSGETYGYTFGSGTRLTVV.

The rearrangement links TRBV5-5 to TRBJ1-1; D remains ambiguous. The CDR3 is 11 amino acids. Germline values: CDR1 SGHKS, CDR2 YYEKEE (reference sequence). Trimming shortened V by 2 bases and J by 8 bases, and 7 bases separated the two germline ends. The CDR3 is CASSLMREAFF. CDR3 nucleotides: TGTGCCAGCAGCTTAATGAGAGAAGCTTTCTTT.

This clonotype was observed a handful of times. The gene calls are TRBV5-1 and TRBJ2-5; 8 nucleotides agree with TRBD2. CDR1 SGHRS and CDR2 YFSETQ come from the germline V gene. The CDR3 loop spans 15 amino acids. V lost 4 bases, J lost 2 bases, and 7 bases stayed unmatched. The CDR3 DNA is TGCGCCAGCAGCCGACAAGGACTAGCTCAAGAGACCCAGTACTTC. Translating gives CASSRQGLAQETQYF. Together with reference TRBV5-1 and TRBJ2-5, the CDR3 gives the full variable domain: KAGVTQTPRYLIKTRGQQVTLSCSPISGHRSVSWYQQTPGQGLQFLFEYFSETQRNKGNFPGRFSGRQFSNSRSEMNVSTLELGDSALYLCASSRQGLAQETQYFGPGTRLLVL.

This clonotype was detected a few times. V usage is TRBV20-1 and J usage is TRBJ2-7; TRBD2 aligns across 7 bases. With V trimmed by 3 bases and J by 2 bases, 13 bases remained unmatched. Germline V CDR1 and CDR2: DFQATT, SNEGSKA (reference sequence). The CDR3 spans 16 residues. The CDR3 DNA follows: TGCAGTGCTAGGGGGCCCTCTAGCGGAAGGACCTACGAGCAGTACTTC. Translating gives CSARGPSSGRTYEQYF.

There are a few counts of this clonotype. This chain connects TRBV5-1 to TRBJ2-3; 7 bases line up with TRBD2. The V gene's germline CDR1 is SGHRS and CDR2 YFSETQ. This CDR3 region has 14 residues. J was trimmed by 2 bases and V by 4 bases; bases with no gene match: 4. The CDR3 sequence is CASSMTSPTDTQYF. The CDR3 DNA reads TGCGCCAGCAGCATGACTAGCCCCACAGATACGCAGTATTTT.

The chain links TRBV6-5 to TRBJ2-1, with 8 bases that match TRBD1. V dropped 6 bases and J dropped 9; count of bases not matched to a gene: 16. This CDR3 spans 16 amino acids. CDR1 and CDR2 from the germline V gene are MNHEY and SVGAGI. CDR3 coding DNA: TGTGCCAGCAGCCCCAGGTTCTCGGACAGGGCCGGTGAGCAGTTCTTC. It translates to CASSPRFSDRAGEQFF.

The chain joins TRBV6-2 or TRBV6-3 to TRBJ1-6; D is undetermined. Per the germline V gene, CDR1 is MNHEY and CDR2 is SVGEGT. This CDR3 spans 16 amino acids. With 2 bases removed from V and 8 bases from J, the gap between germline ends came to 16 bases. Here the CDR3 reads CASSYEVGRRDSPLHF. In DNA, the CDR3 is TGTGCCAGCAGTTACGAGGTGGGCCGGAGGGATTCACCCCTCCACTTT.

This clonotype was seen more than once but under ten times. The chain uses TRBV7-9 and TRBJ2-5; TRBD2 is a possible D gene (6 bases). The V end was cut by 10 bases, the J end by 0 bases, with 15 bases between. The CDR3 length is 14 residues. The germline gives CDR1 SEHNR, CDR2 FQNEAQ (reference sequence). The CDR3 DNA is TGTGCCACCTCGGTCCGGGGGTACCAAGAGACCCAGTACTTC. Translating it yields CATSVRGYQETQYF.

The chain uses TRBV14 and TRBJ2-1; 7 nucleotides align to TRBD2. V was clipped by 2 bases and J by 0 bases; unmatched bases: 7. This CDR3 has 17 residues. Germline V gene sequence: CDR1 SGHDN, CDR2 FVKESK. CDR3 region: CASSQMSGASSYNEQFF. CDR3 DNA: TGTGCCAGCAGCCAAATGAGCGGGGCTAGCTCCTACAATGAGCAGTTCTTC.

The rearrangement joins TRBV12-3 or TRBV12-4 to TRBJ2-7; no definite D call. This CDR3 has 12 amino acids. Trimming pared 6 bases from V and 3 bases from J, leaving 9 bases between. The CDR3 spells CASRADGYEQYF. DNA for the CDR3: TGTGCCAGCAGGGCGGACGGCTACGAGCAGTACTTC.

This chain uses TRBV5-1 with TRBJ2-4; a weak D match, TRBD1 (5 bases). Trimming removed 0 bases from V and 0 bases from J, with 13 bases in between. This CDR3 comprises 17 residues. Germline V gene sequence: CDR1 SGHRS, CDR2 YFSETQ. The CDR3 loop is CASSLDPPRVAKNIQYF. CDR3 DNA: TGCGCCAGCAGCTTGGACCCCCCCAGGGTAGCCAAAAACATTCAGTACTTC.

In DNA, the CDR3 is TGCAGTGCAACGGAACCATACCAAGAGACCCAGTACTTC. Encoded protein: CSATEPYQETQYF. The chain combines TRBV20-1 with TRBJ2-4; the D is unclear. The J call could be wrong; TRBJ2-5 is a better fit for the DNA end. The germline gives CDR1 DFQATT, CDR2 SNEGSKA (reference sequence). This CDR3 is 13 amino acids long.

The J gene is TRBJ2-5, the V gene TRBV7-6, with TRBD2 identical over 8 bases. The J call may be in error: the DNA end matches TRBJ2-7 better. The CDR3 runs 15 residues. Germline CDR1 is SGHVS and CDR2 is FNYEAQ. For the CDR3, the DNA is TGTGCCAGCAGTCCCGGACTAGCTCTTATTGACGAGCAGTACTTC. Residues: CASSPGLALIDEQYF.

J is TRBJ1-1 and V is TRBV20-1; 8 bases are a match to TRBD1. The CDR3 is 15 amino acids. J lost 10 bases, V lost 7 bases, and 20 bases had no gene match. Per germline, CDR1 DFQATT and CDR2 SNEGSKA (reference sequence). The CDR3 nucleotides are TGCAGTGGGCTGACAGGGGCCACTCGCCCTGGGGGAGCTTTCTTT. Translating gives CSGLTGATRPGGAFF.

This clonotype has more than one count but fewer than ten. The chain carries TRBV7-2 and TRBJ2-5; TRBD2 agrees at 7 bases. The CDR3 runs 14 residues. J gave up 4 bases and V 6 bases, and 8 bases lay outside the gene matches. The germline V gene encodes CDR1 SGHTA and CDR2 FQGNSA. This CDR3 is CASRPGRGTETQYF. The CDR3 nucleotides are TGTGCCAGCAGACCGGGGCGGGGGACAGAGACCCAGTACTTC.

V usage is TRBV20-1 and J usage is TRBJ1-1; TRBD1 matches at 8 bases. CDR1 and CDR2 from the germline V gene are DFQATT and SNEGSKA (reference sequence). The CDR3 covers 14 residues. V shed 5 bases and J 6 bases; nucleotides not matched to a gene: 11. The CDR3 coding sequence is TGCAGTGCTGGAGTCCCGGGACAGGCCTCTGAAGCTTTCTTT. Protein: CSAGVPGQASEAFF.

The gene calls are TRBV30 and TRBJ2-4; TRBD2 agrees at 10 bases. The junction had 2 bases not matched to a gene; V was cut back by 0 bases and J by 0 bases. Per germline, CDR1 GTSNPN and CDR2 SVGIG (reference sequence). The CDR3 has 16 amino acids. CDR3 nucleotides: TGTGCCTGGAGTGTCGGACTAGCGGAAGCCAAAAACATTCAGTACTTC. Translated: CAWSVGLAEAKNIQYF.

The gene calls are TRBV20-1 and TRBJ2-7; TRBD2 agrees at 7 bases. V was clipped by 7 bases and J by 5 bases; unmatched bases: 11. The V gene's germline CDR1 is DFQATT and CDR2 SNEGSKA (reference sequence). There are 13 residues in the CDR3. The chain's CDR3 is CSVSRTSFHEQYF. As DNA, the CDR3 is TGCAGTGTTAGTCGGACTAGTTTCCACGAGCAGTACTTC.

This clonotype appeared many times. V is TRBV24-1 and J is TRBJ2-5; possible D gene TRBD1, 5 bases. The V and J ends lost 1 base and 3 bases respectively, with 11 bases between them. From germline, CDR1 is KGHDR and CDR2 SFDVKD. The CDR3 length is 15 residues. The chain's CDR3 is CATSDFGQGEETQYF. The CDR3 nucleotides read TGTGCCACCAGTGATTTCGGGCAAGGGGAAGAGACCCAGTACTTC.

The chain couples TRBV7-8 to TRBJ2-7, with TRBD1 matching 10 bases. V was pared by 2 bases and J by 0 bases, with 7 bases of the junction left unmatched. The CDR3 contains 17 residues. Germline CDR1 SGHVS, CDR2 FQNEAQ. DNA of the CDR3: TGTGCCAGCAGCTTAATTTCGGGACAGGGGTACTCCTACGAGCAGTACTTC. Its translation is CASSLISGQGYSYEQYF.